Listed below are T cell receptor beta chains from one sample, sequenced in a study of beta chain features in type 1 diabetes. Assay: immunoSEQ multiplex PCR; the TCRdb copy retains only in-frame clones and omits some. The repertoire holds about 650,000 clones, around 11% seen once, with around 0.12% in the top ten. Material for sequencing was naive CD4+ T cells from blood. Receptor source: a man aged 25-45 years with type 1 diabetes. Both conserved end residues are part of each CDR3. The size entry is marked missing in some rows and otherwise reads once, few, many or a size class.

cdr3_aa: CASKIRTVGSYEQYF
cdr3_length: 15
clone_size: .
j_call: TRBJ2-7
v_call: TRBV5-1

cdr3_aa: CASSLGPARGNTIYF
cdr3_length: 15
clone_size: .
j_call: TRBJ1-3
v_call: TRBV7-2

cdr3_aa: CASSPGTGYRIRADTQYF
cdr3_length: 18
clone_size: .
j_call: TRBJ2-3
v_call: TRBV18

cdr3_aa: CSVERGEQETQYF
cdr3_length: 13
clone_size: few
j_call: TRBJ2-5
v_call: TRBV29-1

cdr3_aa: CASSSPDTYEQYF
cdr3_length: 13
clone_size: few
j_call: TRBJ2-7
v_call: TRBV28

cdr3_aa: CASSVTDTQYF
cdr3_length: 11
clone_size: .
j_call: TRBJ2-3
v_call: TRBV5-1

cdr3_aa: CASSYGSGLEKNIQYF
cdr3_length: 16
clone_size: .
j_call: TRBJ2-4
v_call: TRBV11-1

cdr3_aa: CASSLDQSGTGRTNEQFF
cdr3_length: 18
clone_size: .
j_call: TRBJ2-1
v_call: TRBV11-3

cdr3_aa: CASTSRPRVPATNEKLFF
cdr3_length: 18
clone_size: .
j_call: TRBJ1-4
v_call: TRBV5-6

cdr3_aa: CASSQRTPPYNEKLFF
cdr3_length: 16
clone_size: few
j_call: TRBJ1-4
v_call: TRBV4-3

cdr3_aa: CASSPSSSQNTEAFF
cdr3_length: 15
clone_size: few
j_call: TRBJ1-1
v_call: TRBV6-5

cdr3_aa: CASRGDSPVTQYF
cdr3_length: 13
clone_size: .
j_call: TRBJ2-3
v_call: TRBV6-1

cdr3_aa: CASGLVPGVSGYTF
cdr3_length: 14
clone_size: few
j_call: TRBJ1-2
v_call: TRBV12-5

cdr3_aa: CASRSLAGGMNEQYF
cdr3_length: 15
clone_size: .
j_call: TRBJ2-7
v_call: TRBV5-1

cdr3_aa: CASSSGQRNTGELFF
cdr3_length: 15
clone_size: few
j_call: TRBJ2-2
v_call: TRBV14

cdr3_aa: CASSLAGNPTDTQYF
cdr3_length: 15
clone_size: .
j_call: TRBJ2-3
v_call: TRBV5-1

cdr3_aa: CASSEQGRSYNEQFF
cdr3_length: 15
clone_size: few
j_call: TRBJ2-1
v_call: TRBV25-1

cdr3_aa: CASSLAPREGETQYF
cdr3_length: 15
clone_size: .
j_call: TRBJ2-5
v_call: TRBV7-2

cdr3_aa: CASSPGGLRSGEQFF
cdr3_length: 15
clone_size: few
j_call: TRBJ2-1
v_call: TRBV7-2

cdr3_aa: CASSPLTSGGLYNEQFF
cdr3_length: 17
clone_size: few
j_call: TRBJ2-1
v_call: TRBV27

cdr3_aa: CASSRSGGETQYF
cdr3_length: 13
clone_size: few
j_call: TRBJ2-5
v_call: TRBV6-6

cdr3_aa: CATRTSGGADTQYF
cdr3_length: 14
clone_size: .
j_call: TRBJ2-3
v_call: TRBV7-2

cdr3_aa: CASSFDRTYEQYF
cdr3_length: 13
clone_size: few
j_call: TRBJ2-7
v_call: TRBV5-1

cdr3_aa: CASSAMSPTGANVLTF
cdr3_length: 16
clone_size: .
j_call: TRBJ2-6
v_call: TRBV2

cdr3_aa: CASSTTGDNIQYF
cdr3_length: 13
clone_size: few
j_call: TRBJ2-4
v_call: TRBV11-2

cdr3_aa: CASSSGQLNTEAFF
cdr3_length: 14
clone_size: few
j_call: TRBJ1-1
v_call: TRBV11-3

cdr3_aa: CASSLFSGTGGNHEQYF
cdr3_length: 17
clone_size: .
j_call: TRBJ2-7
v_call: TRBV11-2

cdr3_aa: CASSPRVTGELFF
cdr3_length: 13
clone_size: few
j_call: TRBJ2-2
v_call: TRBV14

cdr3_aa: CASSNRDRRPQHF
cdr3_length: 13
clone_size: few
j_call: TRBJ1-5
v_call: TRBV2

cdr3_aa: CASKDDRSSGNTIYF
cdr3_length: 15
clone_size: .
j_call: TRBJ1-3
v_call: TRBV5-1

cdr3_aa: CSVGRQGKGEQFF
cdr3_length: 13
clone_size: few
j_call: TRBJ2-1
v_call: TRBV29-1

cdr3_aa: CAWTMYPGDLGYTF
cdr3_length: 14
clone_size: many
j_call: TRBJ1-2
v_call: TRBV30

cdr3_aa: CASSSPGTGLYEQYF
cdr3_length: 15
clone_size: few
j_call: TRBJ2-7
v_call: TRBV7-2

cdr3_aa: CASRESGGSTDTQYF
cdr3_length: 15
clone_size: many
j_call: TRBJ2-3
v_call: TRBV28

cdr3_aa: CASSLATGANVLTF
cdr3_length: 14
clone_size: .
j_call: TRBJ2-6
v_call: TRBV5-1

cdr3_aa: CASSWRWDRGDSPLHF
cdr3_length: 16
clone_size: .
j_call: TRBJ1-6
v_call: TRBV5-6

cdr3_aa: CAISAPSGGHSNSYNEQFF
cdr3_length: 19
clone_size: .
j_call: TRBJ2-1
v_call: TRBV10-3

cdr3_aa: CASSLGDLLSPQHF
cdr3_length: 14
clone_size: .
j_call: TRBJ1-5
v_call: TRBV7-9

cdr3_aa: CASSWDGGTEAFF
cdr3_length: 13
clone_size: few
j_call: TRBJ1-1
v_call: TRBV6-5

cdr3_aa: CASRTGNSNQPQHF
cdr3_length: 14
clone_size: many
j_call: TRBJ1-5
v_call: TRBV2

cdr3_aa: CASSVEPQGNYGYTF
cdr3_length: 15
clone_size: few
j_call: TRBJ1-2
v_call: TRBV9

cdr3_aa: CASRLRGANSPLHF
cdr3_length: 14
clone_size: .
j_call: TRBJ1-6
v_call: TRBV7-9

cdr3_aa: CASSVGQGAREQYF
cdr3_length: 14
clone_size: few
j_call: TRBJ2-7
v_call: TRBV9

cdr3_aa: CASSASPSYNEQFF
cdr3_length: 14
clone_size: few
j_call: TRBJ2-1
v_call: TRBV9

cdr3_aa: CASSPDREETQYF
cdr3_length: 13
clone_size: few
j_call: TRBJ2-5
v_call: TRBV4-3

cdr3_aa: CASSQGDANTEAFF
cdr3_length: 14
clone_size: .
j_call: TRBJ1-1
v_call: TRBV5-1

cdr3_aa: CASSRPSGGTKDTQYF
cdr3_length: 16
clone_size: .
j_call: TRBJ2-3
v_call: TRBV28

cdr3_aa: CASRGRYYGYTF
cdr3_length: 12
clone_size: .
j_call: TRBJ1-2
v_call: TRBV19

cdr3_aa: CASSSDRGYEQYF
cdr3_length: 13
clone_size: few
j_call: TRBJ2-7
v_call: TRBV18

cdr3_aa: CASSQRQTNYGYTF
cdr3_length: 14
clone_size: .
j_call: TRBJ1-2
v_call: TRBV16

cdr3_aa: CASSEQGMVSEAFF
cdr3_length: 14
clone_size: few
j_call: TRBJ1-1
v_call: TRBV2

cdr3_aa: CASSFEGSEQYF
cdr3_length: 12
clone_size: .
j_call: TRBJ2-7
v_call: TRBV7-9

cdr3_aa: CASSRQGRGNIQYF
cdr3_length: 14
clone_size: few
j_call: TRBJ2-4
v_call: TRBV27

cdr3_aa: CASSPIGAETQYF
cdr3_length: 13
clone_size: few
j_call: TRBJ2-5
v_call: TRBV4-2

cdr3_aa: CASSWDNYGYTF
cdr3_length: 12
clone_size: .
j_call: TRBJ1-2
v_call: TRBV7-2

cdr3_aa: CASSLAVGQLQETQYF
cdr3_length: 16
clone_size: few
j_call: TRBJ2-5
v_call: TRBV7-2

cdr3_aa: CASSLARGSSTDTQYF
cdr3_length: 16
clone_size: .
j_call: TRBJ2-3
v_call: TRBV7-9

cdr3_aa: CASSVDRSGNTIYF
cdr3_length: 14
clone_size: few
j_call: TRBJ1-3
v_call: TRBV2

cdr3_aa: CASSPPTGLHQPQHF
cdr3_length: 15
clone_size: .
j_call: TRBJ1-5
v_call: TRBV19